These 19 T cell receptor beta chains came from one sample sequenced in a study of OX40 agonist ivuxolimab in advanced cancers. TCRdb keeps only in-frame clones here, not all; method: immunoSEQ multiplex PCR. In the table there are approximately 50,000 clones, nearly 85% of which are singletons. The sample here was CD4+ or CD8+ T cells sorted from blood, taken in a trial of the OX40 agonist ivuxolimab. The source is an adult with an advanced solid tumor such as melanoma, head and neck, liver or kidney cancer.

This rearrangement joins TRBV18 to TRBJ1-3; 9 bases are shared with TRBD1. CDR1 KGHSH and CDR2 LQKENI come from the germline V gene. The CDR3 extends over 16 amino acids. The ends lost 3 bases at V and 2 bases at J; junction bases unmatched: 5. The CDR3 region is CASSPGQGSTGNTIYF. The CDR3 DNA reads as TGTGCCAGCTCACCCGGACAGGGGAGCACTGGAAACACCATATATTTT.

V and J are TRBV28 and TRBJ1-1; TRBD1 aligns across 8 bases. Trimming cost V 8 bases and J 4 bases; bases outside gene matches: 9. Looked up from germline, CDR1 is MDHEN and CDR2 is SYDVKM. This CDR3 has 14 residues. CDR3 sequence (DNA): TGTGCCAGCGTTACAGGGGGATCGGGCACTGAAGCTTTCTTT. Encoded protein: CASVTGGSGTEAFF.

This clone was detected only once. The rearrangement uses TRBV2 and TRBJ2-7; D is perhaps TRBD1 or TRBD2 (5 bases each). The CDR3 sequence is 13 residues long. Trimming left V 5 bases short and J 3 bases short, with 11 bases between. Germline V gene lookup returns CDR1 SNHLY and CDR2 FYNNEI. The chain's CDR3 is CASSLGPNYEQYF. The CDR3 DNA reads as TGTGCCAGCAGTCTGGGACCGAACTACGAGCAGTACTTC.

The V and J genes are TRBV5-8 and TRBJ1-6, with D possibly matching TRBD1 (6 bases). Germline V gives CDR1 SGHTS, CDR2 YDEGEE. The ends were cut back, 5 bases at V and 7 bases at J, with 16 bases in the middle. The CDR3 is made up of 15 amino acids. The CDR3 sequence: CASSFDRPGNSPLHF. The DNA of the CDR3 is TGTGCCAGCAGTTTCGACAGGCCTGGCAATTCACCCCTCCACTTT.

Comments on this clone: A read error may account for a junction end that differs from germline. This CDR3 reads CASSFNPGETQYF. As DNA, the CDR3 is TGTGCTAGCAGCTTTAACCCCGGGGAGACCCAGTACTTC. The gene calls are TRBV7-7 and TRBJ2-5; D uncertain. The CDR3 loop spans 13 amino acids. Per germline, CDR1 SSHAT and CDR2 FNYEAQ (reference sequence).

This sequence joins TRBV6-6 and TRBJ2-5; D possibly matches TRBD1 or TRBD2 (5 bases each). CDR1 MNHNY and CDR2 SVGAGI come from the germline V gene (reference sequence). The CDR3 has 14 residues. Trimming left V 2 bases short and J 2 bases short, with 9 bases between. The CDR3 sequence is CASSYGGEQETQYF. The CDR3 nucleotides are TGTGCCAGCAGTTACGGGGGAGAACAAGAGACCCAGTACTTC.

The rearrangement joins TRBV1 to TRBJ2-7; the D call TRBD1 from the table was never checked on the DNA. TRBV1 constitutes a pseudogene. The CDR3 totals 15 residues. CDR3 coding DNA: TGCACCAGCAGGACCAACGGGACAGTCCGTTACGAGCAGTACTTC. Its translation is CTSRTNGTVRYEQYF.

The chain has TRBV2 and TRBJ1-6; possibly TRBD1 for D (5 bases). The CDR3 is 13 amino acids. Germline values: CDR1 SNHLY, CDR2 FYNNEI. V dropped 7 bases and J dropped 7 bases, with 11 bases sitting between them. This chain's CDR3 is CASKAEGNSPLHF. In DNA form, the CDR3 reads TGTGCCAGCAAGGCGGAGGGGAATTCACCCCTCCACTTT.

The rearrangement links TRBV4-3 to TRBJ2-2; tentatively, D is TRBD1 (6 bases). Germline V gene sequence: CDR1 LGHNA, CDR2 YSLEER. Trimming stripped 0 bases from V and 7 bases from J, with 18 bases between. This CDR3 region has 17 residues. The DNA of the CDR3 is TGCGCCAGCAGCCAAGAACACCAGGGGACGGTTGGCGGGGAGCTGTTTTTT. It translates to CASSQEHQGTVGGELFF.

The rearrangement joins TRBV25-1 to TRBJ1-2; D ambiguous. This CDR3 spans 14 amino acids. V shed 0 bases and J shed 2 bases, with 7 bases lying between them. The germline V gene encodes CDR1 MGHDK and CDR2 SYGVNS. CDR3 protein: CASSEYWQNYGYTF. The CDR3 DNA is TGTGCCAGCAGTGAATATTGGCAGAACTATGGCTACACCTTC.

This clone appeared a single time. The chain employs TRBV19 and TRBJ1-2, with 7 nucleotides matching TRBD1. The CDR3 sequence is 13 residues long. Germline V gene data show CDR1 as LNHDA and CDR2 as SQIVND (reference sequence). The trim removed 7 bases at V and 7 bases at J, leaving 9 bases unmatched. The CDR3 spells CASTPTGASGYTF. DNA for the CDR3: TGTGCCAGTACCCCCACAGGGGCAAGTGGCTACACCTTC. The full variable domain, rest sourced from reference TRBV19 and TRBJ1-2, is DGGITQSPKYLFRKEGQNVTLSCEQNLNHDAMYWYRQDPGQGLRLIYYSQIVNDFQKGDIAEGYSVSREKKESFPLTVTSAQKNPTAFYLCASTPTGASGYTFGSGTRLTVV.

The gene calls are TRBV2 and TRBJ2-2, with D possibly called TRBD1 or TRBD2 (6 bases each). The CDR3 is made up of 14 amino acids. Per the germline V gene, CDR1 is SNHLY and CDR2 is FYNNEI. The germline V and J ends were trimmed by 6 bases and 2 bases, with 10 bases remaining between them. CDR3 DNA: TGTGCCAGCAGGCGGGACAAAAACACCGGGGAGCTGTTTTTT. It encodes CASRRDKNTGELFF.

The rearrangement uses TRBV18 and TRBJ1-1; unclear D gene. Trimming cost V 0 bases and J 1 base, with 6 bases left between them. CDR1 KGHSH and CDR2 LQKENI come from the germline V gene. CDR3 length: 14 amino acids. CDR3 bases: TGTGCCAGCTCACCACCGAACGGGAACACTGAAGCTTTCTTT. Translated: CASSPPNGNTEAFF.

V is TRBV4-1 and J is TRBJ1-6; no clear D. Trimming shortened V by 1 base and J by 6 bases, and 7 bases separated the two germline ends. Germline CDR1 and CDR2: MGHRA and YSYEKL. CDR3 length equals 14 residues. The CDR3 nucleotides are TGCGCCAGCAGCCAAGGGGCGACTAATTCACCCCTCCACTTT. Translated: CASSQGATNSPLHF.

This clone has just a few counts. The chain carries TRBV2 and TRBJ2-7; the D gene is possibly TRBD2 (5 bases). CDR1 and CDR2 (germline): SNHLY, FYNNEI. This CDR3 has 17 residues. The V end was cut by 2 bases, the J end by 1 base, with 18 bases between. The CDR3 reads CASSEFSLRRVSYEQYF. The CDR3 DNA reads TGTGCCAGCAGTGAATTCAGTCTGCGGCGGGTTTCCTACGAGCAGTACTTC. The whole variable domain, filled in from reference TRBV2 and TRBJ2-7, reads EPEVTQTPSHQVTQMGQEVILRCVPISNHLYFYWYRQILGQKVEFLVSFYNNEISEKSEIFDDQFSVERPDGSNFTLKIRSTKLEDSAMYFCASSEFSLRRVSYEQYFGPGTRLTVT.

The chain links TRBV7-2 to TRBJ2-3; the D gene is possibly TRBD2 (7 bases). V lost 7 bases, J lost 3 bases, and 17 bases lay in between. The CDR3 spans 15 residues. Germline CDR1 and CDR2: SGHTA and FQGNSA. CDR3 DNA: TGTGCCAGCACCCGAATGGGGGGGGCGACAGATACGCAGTATTTT. It codes for CASTRMGGATDTQYF.

V gene TRBV30 combines with J gene TRBJ1-1, with a tentative D call TRBD1 (6 bases). CDR1 and CDR2 from the germline V gene are GTSNPN and SVGIG (reference sequence). The CDR3 runs to 12 residues. V shed 3 bases and J shed 8 bases, with 13 bases lying between them. The CDR3 is CAWRWLDREAFF. DNA for the CDR3: TGTGCCTGGAGGTGGTTAGACAGGGAAGCTTTCTTT. Full variable domain (remainder filled in from reference TRBV30 and TRBJ1-1): SQTIHQWPATLVQPVGSPLSLECTVEGTSNPNLYWYRQAAGRGLQLLFYSVGIGQISSEVPQNLSASRPQDRQFILSSKKLLLSDSGFYLCAWRWLDREAFFGQGTRLTVV.

The J gene is TRBJ1-1, the V gene TRBV2; 8 bases line up with TRBD1. The length of the CDR3 is 14 residues. V lost 8 bases, J lost 0 bases, and 5 bases stayed unmatched. Per the germline V gene, CDR1 is SNHLY and CDR2 is FYNNEI. The CDR3 spells CASRTGRMNTEAFF. In DNA form, the CDR3 reads TGTGCCAGCCGGACAGGGCGGATGAACACTGAAGCTTTCTTT.

This chain joins TRBV28 and TRBJ1-2, with D perhaps TRBD1 (5 bases). This CDR3 contains 14 residues. V was clipped by 5 bases and J by 4 bases, with 14 bases between them. Looked up from germline, CDR1 is MDHEN and CDR2 is SYDVKM. The CDR3 bases are TGTGCCAGCAGTCCGGGCGGGGGGACCTATGGCTACACCTTC. Its protein product is CASSPGGGTYGYTF.